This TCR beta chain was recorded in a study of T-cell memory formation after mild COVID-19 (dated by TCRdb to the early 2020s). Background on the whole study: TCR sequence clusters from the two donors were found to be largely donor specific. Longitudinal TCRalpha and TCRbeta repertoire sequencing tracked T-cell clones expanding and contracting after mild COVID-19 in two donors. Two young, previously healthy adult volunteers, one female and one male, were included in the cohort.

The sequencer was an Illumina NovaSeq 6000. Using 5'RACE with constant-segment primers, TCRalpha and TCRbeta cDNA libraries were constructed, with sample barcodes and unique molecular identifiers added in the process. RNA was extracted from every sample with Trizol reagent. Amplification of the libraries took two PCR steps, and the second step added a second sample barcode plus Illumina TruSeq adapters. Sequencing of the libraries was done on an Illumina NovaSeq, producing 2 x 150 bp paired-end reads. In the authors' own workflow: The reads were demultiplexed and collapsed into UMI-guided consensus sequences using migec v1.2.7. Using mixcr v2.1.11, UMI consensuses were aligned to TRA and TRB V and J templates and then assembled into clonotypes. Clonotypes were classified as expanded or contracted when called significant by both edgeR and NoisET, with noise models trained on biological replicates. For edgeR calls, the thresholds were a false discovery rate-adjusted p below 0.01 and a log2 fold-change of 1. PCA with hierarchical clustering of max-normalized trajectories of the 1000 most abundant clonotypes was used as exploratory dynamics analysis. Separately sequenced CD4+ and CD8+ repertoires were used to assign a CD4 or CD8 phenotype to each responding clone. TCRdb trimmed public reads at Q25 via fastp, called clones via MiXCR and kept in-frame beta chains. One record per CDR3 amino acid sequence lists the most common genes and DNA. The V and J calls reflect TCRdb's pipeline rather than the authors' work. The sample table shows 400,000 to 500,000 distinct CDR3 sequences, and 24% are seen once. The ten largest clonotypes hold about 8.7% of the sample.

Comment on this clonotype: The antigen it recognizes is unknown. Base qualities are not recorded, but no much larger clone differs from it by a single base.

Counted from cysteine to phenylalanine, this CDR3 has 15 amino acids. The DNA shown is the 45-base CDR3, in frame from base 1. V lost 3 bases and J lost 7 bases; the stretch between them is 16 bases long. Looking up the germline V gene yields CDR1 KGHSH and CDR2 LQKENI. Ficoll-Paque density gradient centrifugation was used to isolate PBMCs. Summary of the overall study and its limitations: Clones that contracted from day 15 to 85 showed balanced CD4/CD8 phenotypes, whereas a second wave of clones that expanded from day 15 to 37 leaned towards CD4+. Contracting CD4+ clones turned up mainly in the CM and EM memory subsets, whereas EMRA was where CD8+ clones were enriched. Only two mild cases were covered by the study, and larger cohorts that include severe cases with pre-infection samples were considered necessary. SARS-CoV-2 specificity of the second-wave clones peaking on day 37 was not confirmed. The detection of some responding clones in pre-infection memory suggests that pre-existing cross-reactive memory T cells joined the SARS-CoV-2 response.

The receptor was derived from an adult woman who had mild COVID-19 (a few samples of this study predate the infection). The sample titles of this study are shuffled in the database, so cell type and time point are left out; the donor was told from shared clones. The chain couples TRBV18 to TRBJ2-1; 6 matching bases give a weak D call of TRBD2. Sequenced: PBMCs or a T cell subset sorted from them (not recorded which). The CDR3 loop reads CASSPSGRGGNEQFF. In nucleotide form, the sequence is TGTGCCAGCTCACCTTCTGGGCGGGGCGGAAATGAGCAGTTCTTC.